This T cell receptor (beta chain) stems from a study of metastatic and nonmetastatic thyroid tumors. Ahead of thyroid surgery, no patient had received treatment of any kind. Original processing notes: Between-group CDR3 differences, defined by clinicopathological status, yielded a distant-metastasis classifier for papillary thyroid cancer. With MiXCR, TCRdb reprocessed the PCR reads. The V and J calls reflect TCRdb's pipeline rather than the authors' work. The table includes roughly 14,000 clones, about 35% detected once. Ten or more counts support this clone. The sequence was collected from a male donor with papillary thyroid cancer or a benign thyroid nodule (not recorded which). Some clones in this sample may be carry-over from other donors' samples. Material: tumor tissue.

The CDR3, as DNA: TGTGCCAGCAGCTCCACCACTGGATATTATAGCAATCAGCCCCAGCATTTT. The encoded protein is CASSSTTGYYSNQPQHF. The V and J genes are TRBV7-8 and TRBJ1-5; D gene ambiguous. The CDR3 extends over 17 amino acids. Germline V gives CDR1 SGHVS, CDR2 FQNEAQ. The V end was cut by 4 bases, the J end by 0 bases, with 16 bases between. The complete variable domain, with remaining parts taken from reference TRBV7-8 and TRBJ1-5, reads GAGVSQSPRYKVAKRGQDVALRCDPISGHVSLFWYQQALGQGPEFLTYFQNEAQLDKSGLPSDRFFAERPEGSVSTLKIQRTQQEDSAVYLCASSSTTGYYSNQPQHFGDGTRLSIL.